The entry below describes one TCR beta chain. Antigen unknown. The entry originates in a study of shared clonotypes between healthy human individuals. Sequencing was performed with immunoSEQ multiplex PCR; in TCRdb, only in-frame clones are kept and a portion is missing. In the table there are about 1.5 million clones, 98% of which are singletons. Study-wide results and caveats: Clonotype sharing among donors was thought likely to change with sequencing depth.

This CDR3 is 14 amino acids long. With 4 bases removed from V and 5 bases from J, the gap between germline ends came to 12 bases. In germline, CDR1 is SGHRS, CDR2 YFSETQ. Material for sequencing was naive CD4+ T cells sorted from blood. Sample subset: CD45RA+ positively selected. This TCR came from a man under 40 in good health. The chain combines TRBV5-1 with TRBJ2-2, with D unclear. As DNA, the CDR3 is TGCGCCAGCAGCCCGGCCGAGGCGACCGGGGAGCTGTTTTTT. It specifies CASSPAEATGELFF.